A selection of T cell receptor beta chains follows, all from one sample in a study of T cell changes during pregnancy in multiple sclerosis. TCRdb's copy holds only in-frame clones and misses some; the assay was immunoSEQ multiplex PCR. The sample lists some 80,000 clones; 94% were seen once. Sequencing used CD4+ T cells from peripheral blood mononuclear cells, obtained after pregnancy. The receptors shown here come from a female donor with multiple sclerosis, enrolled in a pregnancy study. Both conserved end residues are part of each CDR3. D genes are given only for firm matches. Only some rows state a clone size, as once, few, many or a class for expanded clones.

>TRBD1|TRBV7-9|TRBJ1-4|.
TGTGCCAGCAGCTCCGGGACAGCAACTAATGAAAAACTGTTTTTT
CASSSGTATNEKLFF
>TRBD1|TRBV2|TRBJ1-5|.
TGTGCCAGCACCACGACAGGGGATAGCAATCAGCCCCAGCATTTT
CASTTTGDSNQPQHF
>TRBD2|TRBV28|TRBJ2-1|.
TGTGCCAGCCTCCCAAATAAGCGGGAGCTCTCCCATGAGCAGTTCTTC
CASLPNKRELSHEQFF
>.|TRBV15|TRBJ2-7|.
TGTGCCACCAGCAGAGATATCGGGGGTCACGAGCAGTACTTC
CATSRDIGGHEQYF
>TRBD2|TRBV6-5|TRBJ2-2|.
TGTGCCAGCACTCACCGGGAGGGCGAGACCGGGGAGCTGTTTTTT
CASTHREGETGELFF
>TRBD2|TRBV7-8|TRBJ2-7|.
TGTGCCAGCAGCTTGCTTTTGGGACTAGCGGACTACGAGCAGTACTTC
CASSLLLGLADYEQYF
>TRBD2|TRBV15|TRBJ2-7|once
TGTGCCACCAGCAGAGGGGCGGGGGGCGCCTACGAGCAGTACTTC
CATSRGAGGAYEQYF
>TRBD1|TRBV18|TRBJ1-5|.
TGTGCCAGCTCACGGGGACAGCTCAATCAGCCCCAGCATTTT
CASSRGQLNQPQHF
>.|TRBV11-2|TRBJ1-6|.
TGTGCCAGCAGCTTAAGGAGATCACCCCTCCACTTT
CASSLRRSPLHF
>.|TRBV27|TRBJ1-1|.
TGTGCCGGCAGTTTATTGGGGGCCGCGGGGGCGTCCACTGAAGCTTTCTTT
CAGSLLGAAGASTEAFF
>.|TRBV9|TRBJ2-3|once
TGTGCCAGCAGCGTAGAAGACCGGAGGTTGGATACGCAGTATTTT
CASSVEDRRLDTQYF
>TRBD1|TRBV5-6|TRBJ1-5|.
TGTGCCAGCAGCTTGGCGAGGCCCGGACAGGCCTCCTCCAATCAGCCCCAGCATTTT
CASSLARPGQASSNQPQHF
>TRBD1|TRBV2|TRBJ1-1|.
TGTGCCAGCTCCCTATCGGGGACAGTACACATGAACACTGAAGCTTTCTTT
CASSLSGTVHMNTEAFF
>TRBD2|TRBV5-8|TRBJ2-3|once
TGTGCCAGCAGCGATGGGACTAGCGGGTTCGGTACGCAGTATTTT
CASSDGTSGFGTQYF
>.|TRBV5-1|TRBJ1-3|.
TGCGCCAGCAGCTCGCAGGGTTCGGGAAACACCATATATTTT
CASSSQGSGNTIYF
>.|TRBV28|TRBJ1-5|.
TGTGCCAGCAGGGGGGCTGGCAATCAGCCCCAGCATTTT
CASRGAGNQPQHF
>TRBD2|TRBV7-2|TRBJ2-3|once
TGTGCCAGCAGCTTCCGGACTAGCGGGAGTACCCATAGCACAGATACGCAGTATTTT
CASSFRTSGSTHSTDTQYF
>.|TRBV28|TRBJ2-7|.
TGTGCCAGCAGTGCCCCAAAAGGGGGACACTACGAGCAGTACTTC
CASSAPKGGHYEQYF
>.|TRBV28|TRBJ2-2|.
TGTGCCAGCAGTCGACAGTTCGGGGAGCTGTTTTTT
CASSRQFGELFF
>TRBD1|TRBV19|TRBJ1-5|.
TGTGCCAGTAGTTCCTGGGGACAGGGGGCCACTCAGCCCCAGCATTTT
CASSSWGQGATQPQHF
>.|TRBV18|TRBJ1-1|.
TGTGCCAGCTCACCACGGTCAGTTGTGGCAGAAGCTTTCTTT
CASSPRSVVAEAFF
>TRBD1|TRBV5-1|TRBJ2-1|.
TGCGCCAGCAGCTTGGGACAGGGGGCTGAGCAGTTCTTC
CASSLGQGAEQFF
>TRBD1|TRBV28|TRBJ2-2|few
TGTGCCAGCAGTTCCGGGACAGGGTATACCGGGGAGCTGTTTTTT
CASSSGTGYTGELFF
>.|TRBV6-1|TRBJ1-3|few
TGTGCCAGCAGTGAGGAGAGGGGAAACACCATATATTTT
CASSEERGNTIYF
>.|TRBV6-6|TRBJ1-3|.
TGTGCCAGCAGTCGGGGGAAAGTAGATGGAAACACCATATATTTT
CASSRGKVDGNTIYF
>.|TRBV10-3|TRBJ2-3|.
TGTGCCATCAGTGAGTTATCAGGGCTGGGCACAGATACGCAGTATTTT
CAISELSGLGTDTQYF
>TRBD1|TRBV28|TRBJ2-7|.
TGTGCCAGCAGTTTTAGGTTGCGGGACAGGGGCTACGAGCAGTACTTC
CASSFRLRDRGYEQYF
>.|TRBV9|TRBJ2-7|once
TGTGCCAGCAGCGTAGGAGCGGGCAAATTCTACGAGCAGTACTTC
CASSVGAGKFYEQYF
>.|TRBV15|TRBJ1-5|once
TGTGCCACCAGAGCAGGTGGGGGAGGTAATCAGCCCCAGCATTTT
CATRAGGGGNQPQHF
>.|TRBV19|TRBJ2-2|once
TGTGCCAGTAGTATGTCAGGGCGGACCGGGGAGCTGTTTTTT
CASSMSGRTGELFF
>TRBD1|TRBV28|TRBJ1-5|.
TGTGCCAGCAGTCCCGGGACAGGGGGACTTTTATACAATCAGCCCCAGCATTTT
CASSPGTGGLLYNQPQHF
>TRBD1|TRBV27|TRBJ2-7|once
TGTGCCAGCGGGAAGCATACCGGGACAGGGGGCTACGAGCAGTACTTC
CASGKHTGTGGYEQYF
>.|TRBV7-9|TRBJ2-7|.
TGTGCCAGCAGCTTAGCTCAGGGTAGGGACTACGAGCAGTACTTC
CASSLAQGRDYEQYF
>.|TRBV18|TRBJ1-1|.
TGTGCCAGCTCACTCCCTCGGGTAGGGGACACTGAAGCTTTCTTT
CASSLPRVGDTEAFF